Listed below are T cell receptor beta chains from one sample, sequenced in a study of T cells in Graves' hyperthyroidism and ophthalmopathy. TCRdb re-analysed the multiplex PCR reads in MiXCR, keeping a single row per CDR3 protein. In the table there are approximately 710,000 distinct CDR3 sequences, roughly 17% of which are singletons. Sequenced input: blood. These receptor sequences come from a man in his forties or fifties with Graves' hyperthyroidism. The CDR3 runs from the conserved cysteine through the conserved F or W. Each record gives: D gene, J gene, V gene, clone size, CDR3 protein, CDR3 DNA. The D gene is left open where the match is weak. Clone size is given for some rows only: seen once, a few or many times, or a class if the clone is expanded.

d_gene: TRBD2
j_gene: TRBJ2-2
v_gene: TRBV7-2
abundance: .
CDR3aa: CASSLAGGSAGELFF
CDR3nt: TGTGCCAGCAGCTTAGCGGGCGGGAGCGCCGGGGAGCTGTTTTTT

d_gene: .
j_gene: TRBJ2-5
v_gene: TRBV11-2
abundance: many
CDR3aa: CASSSLLGHQETQYF
CDR3nt: TGTGCCAGCAGCTCCCTTTTGGGGCACCAAGAGACCCAGTACTTC

d_gene: TRBD2
j_gene: TRBJ2-4
v_gene: TRBV24-1
abundance: many
CDR3aa: CATSDPPRGLAGGIQYF
CDR3nt: TGTGCCACCAGTGATCCACCCCGGGGACTAGCGGGAGGTATTCAGTACTTC

d_gene: .
j_gene: TRBJ2-7
v_gene: TRBV20-1
abundance: few
CDR3aa: CSARDSSGSSYEQYF
CDR3nt: TGCAGTGCTAGAGATTCGAGCGGTTCCTCCTACGAGCAGTACTTC

d_gene: TRBD1
j_gene: TRBJ1-2
v_gene: TRBV24-1
abundance: many
CDR3aa: CATSDFGTGPPFYGYTF
CDR3nt: TGTGCCACCAGTGATTTTGGGACAGGGCCTCCTTTCTATGGCTACACCTTC

d_gene: TRBD1
j_gene: TRBJ2-4
v_gene: TRBV20-1
abundance: many
CDR3aa: CSARDGQDFGKNIQYF
CDR3nt: TGCAGTGCTAGAGATGGACAGGATTTTGGCAAAAACATTCAGTACTTC

d_gene: .
j_gene: TRBJ2-3
v_gene: TRBV15
abundance: many
CDR3aa: CATSRDLAALTDTQYF
CDR3nt: TGTGCCACCAGCAGAGATTTAGCAGCTCTTACAGATACGCAGTATTTT

d_gene: .
j_gene: TRBJ2-2
v_gene: TRBV5-1
abundance: many
CDR3aa: CASSLRQDGAGELFF
CDR3nt: TGCGCCAGCAGCTTGCGGCAGGATGGCGCCGGGGAGCTGTTTTTT

d_gene: TRBD2
j_gene: TRBJ2-2
v_gene: TRBV11-2
abundance: many
CDR3aa: CASSLELAANTGELFF
CDR3nt: TGTGCCAGCAGCTTAGAACTAGCGGCGAACACCGGGGAGCTGTTTTTT

d_gene: .
j_gene: TRBJ2-5
v_gene: TRBV2
abundance: few
CDR3aa: CASNSGVNQETQYF
CDR3nt: TGTGCCAGCAATTCAGGCGTGAACCAAGAGACCCAGTACTTC

d_gene: TRBD2
j_gene: TRBJ2-7
v_gene: TRBV3-1
abundance: few
CDR3aa: CASSPLGLAGTYEQYF
CDR3nt: TGTGCCAGCAGTCCCTTGGGACTAGCGGGAACCTACGAGCAGTACTTC

d_gene: .
j_gene: TRBJ2-7
v_gene: TRBV3-1
abundance: few
CDR3aa: CASSPKRGVRLEQYF
CDR3nt: TGTGCCAGCAGCCCTAAGAGGGGGGTTCGTCTCGAGCAGTACTTC

d_gene: .
j_gene: TRBJ2-3
v_gene: TRBV3-1
abundance: many
CDR3aa: CASSQANPDTQYF
CDR3nt: TGTGCCAGCAGCCAAGCGAATCCAGATACGCAGTATTTT

d_gene: .
j_gene: TRBJ1-4
v_gene: TRBV5-1
abundance: .
CDR3aa: CASSPETNEKLFF
CDR3nt: TGCGCCAGCAGCCCAGAGACTAATGAAAAACTGTTTTTT

d_gene: TRBD1
j_gene: TRBJ1-2
v_gene: TRBV7-9
abundance: .
CDR3aa: CASSSGQGARYGYTF
CDR3nt: TGTGCCAGCAGCTCGGGACAGGGGGCTAGGTATGGCTACACCTTC

d_gene: TRBD1
j_gene: TRBJ1-6
v_gene: TRBV2
abundance: many
CDR3aa: CASSDPGQGRSPLHF
CDR3nt: TGTGCCAGCAGTGACCCTGGACAGGGGCGGTCACCCCTCCACTTT

d_gene: TRBD2
j_gene: TRBJ2-2
v_gene: TRBV3-1
abundance: .
CDR3aa: CASSQRTSMAAGELFF
CDR3nt: TGTGCCAGCAGCCAGAGGACTAGCATGGCGGCCGGGGAGCTGTTTTTT

d_gene: TRBD2
j_gene: TRBJ2-1
v_gene: TRBV11-2
abundance: few
CDR3aa: CASSLIFWLAGGNEQFF
CDR3nt: TGTGCCAGCAGCTTAATCTTTTGGCTAGCGGGAGGCAATGAGCAGTTCTTC

d_gene: .
j_gene: TRBJ1-2
v_gene: TRBV28
abundance: many
CDR3aa: CASSPVKGFYGYTF
CDR3nt: TGTGCCAGCAGCCCAGTGAAGGGGTTTTATGGCTACACCTTC

d_gene: TRBD1
j_gene: TRBJ2-7
v_gene: TRBV20-1
abundance: many
CDR3aa: CSARELNRQGREQYF
CDR3nt: TGCAGTGCTAGAGAGCTAAATCGACAGGGGCGCGAGCAGTACTTC

d_gene: TRBD2
j_gene: TRBJ2-7
v_gene: TRBV19
abundance: many
CDR3aa: CASSIGGSTYEQYF
CDR3nt: TGTGCCAGTAGTATCGGGGGGTCGACCTACGAGCAGTACTTC

d_gene: TRBD1
j_gene: TRBJ1-5
v_gene: TRBV28
abundance: few
CDR3aa: CASSLIQTGGQPQHF
CDR3nt: TGTGCCAGCAGTTTAATTCAGACAGGGGGTCAGCCCCAGCATTTT

d_gene: .
j_gene: TRBJ2-7
v_gene: TRBV6-1
abundance: .
CDR3aa: CASSRPGEVLYEQYF
CDR3nt: TGTGCCAGCAGCCGCCCAGGGGAGGTCCTCTACGAGCAGTACTTC

d_gene: .
j_gene: TRBJ1-1
v_gene: TRBV3-1
abundance: .
CDR3aa: CASSPMLGGGFTEAFF
CDR3nt: TGTGCCAGCAGCCCCATGCTGGGTGGGGGTTTCACTGAAGCTTTCTTT

d_gene: .
j_gene: TRBJ2-1
v_gene: TRBV7-2
abundance: many
CDR3aa: CASSLGRAALDNEQFF
CDR3nt: TGTGCCAGCAGCTTAGGACGCGCCGCGCTTGACAATGAGCAGTTCTTC